Each of the 16 T cell receptor delta chains below was sequenced from the same sample in a study of gamma-delta T cells after stem cell transplantation. TCRdb repeated clone calling on the RT-PCR reads with CATT. The data hold under 2,000 delta-chain clones, with roughly 4% observed a single time. The sample was gamma-delta T cells. Every receptor here comes from a human donor. It is not recorded whose cells these are; they may come from a transplant donor.

By frequency in the sample, this clone is medium-sized. V usage is TRDV2 and J usage is TRDJ1; possible D gene TRDD3, 8 bases. V lost 3 bases to trimming and J lost 7 bases, with 26 bases between them. Germline V gives CDR1 GEAIGNYY, CDR2 EKD. CDR3 size: 17 residues. CDR3 sequence reads: CACDVLSYGDTVGKLIF. The CDR3 DNA reads as TGTGCCTGTGACGTACTTTCCTACGGGGATACTGTCGGTAAACTCATCTTT.

Regarding this clone: Given a far larger clone just one base away, this is likely a sequencing read error. The rearrangement joins TRDV2 to TRDJ1, with a weak D call TRDD3 (6 bases). V dropped 2 bases and J dropped 0 bases, with 15 bases sitting between them. This CDR3 is 16 amino acids long. The germline gives CDR1 GEAIGNYY, CDR2 EKD. CDR3 protein: CACDKLGATNTDKLIF. CDR3 bases: TGTGCCTGTGACAAGTTGGGGGCTACGAACACCGATAAACTCATCTTT.

In this sample, this clone turned up a few times. TCRdb pairs this DNA with a much larger clone's protein that differs at residue 8, likely a read error; the protein shown was translated from the DNA. J is TRDJ3 and V is TRDV2, with a tentative D call TRDD3 (6 bases). Trimming cost V 0 bases and J 0 bases, with 11 bases left between them. The CDR3 loop spans 18 amino acids. The germline V gene has CDR1 GEAIGNYY and CDR2 EKD. CDR3 DNA sequence: TGTGCCTGTGACACCCTGGGGAAGAGCTCCTGGGACACCCGACAGATGTTTTTC. Translated: CACDTLGKSSWDTRQMFF.

This clone showed up just a few times. TCRdb's protein for this DNA is that of a much larger clone and differs from the translation at residue 13, likely a read error; the protein shown is the DNA translation. The chain couples TRDV2 to TRDJ1, with TRDD3 as a possible D gene (5 bases). CDR3 length: 18 amino acids. Between the trimmed V and J ends, which lost 0 bases and 3 bases, there was a span of 22 bases. The germline V gene has CDR1 GEAIGNYY and CDR2 EKD. The CDR3 DNA is TGTGCCTGTGACACCTTGTCCGGTCCCTCTACATACGCCGATAAACTCATCTTT. Its translation is CACDTLSGPSTYADKLIF.

This clone was seen a handful of times. TCRdb's protein for this DNA is that of a much larger clone and differs from the translation at residue 6, likely a read error; the protein shown is the DNA translation. The CDR3 spells CACDTMSTGGYLETDKLIF. The CDR3 DNA sequence: TGTGCCTGTGACACCATGTCTACTGGGGGATACTTGGAAACCGATAAACTCATCTTT. The rearrangement uses TRDV2 and TRDJ1; 12 bases fit TRDD3. This CDR3 has 19 amino acids. With 0 bases clipped from V and 2 bases from J, the junction kept 12 bases outside the gene matches. Per the germline V gene, CDR1 is GEAIGNYY and CDR2 is EKD.

In the case of this clone: It differs at one base from a far larger clone, so likely a read error. The J gene is TRDJ1, the V gene TRDV2; tentative D call: TRDD3 (6 bases). Germline V gene sequence: CDR1 GEAIGNYY, CDR2 EKD. The CDR3 totals 17 residues. Trimming removed 0 bases at V and 0 bases at J, with 16 bases between. The CDR3 here is CACDTLGKKVYTDKLIF. In nucleotides, the CDR3 is TGTGCCTGTGACACCCTGGGGAAGAAGGTGTACACCGATAAACTCATCTTT.

This clone is large. The chain joins TRDV2 to TRDJ1, with D possibly being TRDD3 (8 bases). Trimming took 3 bases from V and 7 from J, leaving 26 bases between them. Germline CDR1 and CDR2: GEAIGNYY and EKD. The CDR3 contains 17 residues. The CDR3: CACDVLSYGDTVVKLIF. The CDR3 DNA reads TGTGCCTGTGACGTACTTTCCTACGGGGATACTGTCGTTAAACTCATCTTT.

This clone was seen a few times. Given a far larger clone just one base away, this is likely a sequencing read error. Additional DNA sequences in this sample encode the identical CDR3. The chain recombines TRDV2 with TRDJ1; D not resolved. Germline V gene data show CDR1 as GEAIGNYY and CDR2 as EKD. The CDR3 loop spans 13 amino acids. V lost 7 bases to trimming and J lost 5 bases, with 16 bases between them. The CDR3 protein is CACDSVGGDKLIF. CDR3 coding DNA: TGTGCCTGCGACTCGGTGGGAGGTGATAAACTCATCTTT.

On this clone: This DNA's translation differs at residue 13 from TCRdb's protein, which comes from a much larger clone; a read error is likely, and the protein shown is translated from the DNA. The chain links TRDV2 to TRDJ1; 8 bases are a match to TRDD3. CDR3 size: 19 residues. The trim removed 1 base at V and 1 base at J, leaving 16 bases unmatched. The V gene's germline CDR1 is GEAIGNYY and CDR2 EKD. Written as DNA, the CDR3 is TGTGCCTGTGACACACTGGGGGGGTACAGTTCGCCATCCACCGATAAACTCATCTTT. Its translation: CACDTLGGYSSPSTDKLIF.

This clone was picked up a small number of times. One base separates it from a far larger clone, so it is likely a read error. At the DNA level, this CDR3 is encoded by other sequences in the same sample as well. This rearrangement joins TRDV2 to TRDJ1; 7 bases agree with TRDD3. This CDR3 is built from 15 residues. Germline assignment: CDR1 GEAIGNYY and CDR2 EKD. CDR3: CACDLLGINTDKLIF. The DNA for the CDR3 is TGCGCCTGTGATCTGCTGGGGATAAACACCGATAAACTCATCTTT.

This clone has just a few counts. TCRdb's listed protein matches a much larger clone and diverges from this DNA's translation at residue 4, likely through a read error; the protein shown comes from the DNA. The chain couples TRDV2 to TRDJ1, with 7 bases lining up with TRDD3. CDR3 size: 17 residues. Germline CDR1 GEAIGNYY, CDR2 EKD. The DNA for the CDR3 is TGTGCCTGTGCCACCGTCCGAGCTCTGGGGGACACCGATAAACTCATCTTT. Translated: CACATVRALGDTDKLIF.

About this clone: The protein TCRdb lists belongs to a much larger clone and differs from this DNA's translation at residue 10, which points to a read error; the protein shown is made from the DNA. Other DNA sequences of this sample code for an identical CDR3. The V gene is TRDV2, the J gene TRDJ1, with D perhaps TRDD3 (6 bases). Trimming shortened V by 0 bases and J by 1 base, and 14 bases separated the two germline ends. The CDR3 covers 16 residues. In germline, CDR1 is GEAIGNYY, CDR2 EKD. The CDR3 DNA follows: TGTGCCTGTGACACCGTTGGTGGGGGTTCCACCGATAAACTCATCTTT. It translates to CACDTVGGGSTDKLIF.

On this clone itself: TCRdb's protein, taken from a much larger clone, differs from this DNA's translation at residue 10, likely owing to a read error; the protein displayed comes from the DNA. The chain joins TRDV2 to TRDJ1, with 8 nucleotides matching TRDD3. The J segment lost 3 bases and the V segment lost 3 bases, leaving 11 bases of the junction unmatched. This CDR3 is 16 amino acids long. CDR1 GEAIGNYY and CDR2 EKD come from the germline V gene. CDR3 sequence: CACDPVLGAVSDKLIF. In nucleotides, the CDR3 is TGTGCCTGTGACCCTGTACTGGGGGCTGTGTCCGATAAACTCATCTTT.

This clone is medium-sized (0.01 to 0.1%) by share. At the DNA level, this CDR3 is encoded by other sequences in the same sample as well. CDR3: CACDSLLGEQNKLIF. The CDR3 bases are TGTGCCTGCGACTCACTACTGGGGGAACAAAATAAACTCATCTTT. V and J are TRDV2 and TRDJ1; 9 bases fit TRDD3. The J segment lost 6 bases and the V segment lost 7 bases, leaving 14 bases of the junction unmatched. CDR3 size: 15 residues. The germline CDR1 and CDR2 sequences are GEAIGNYY and EKD.

Note on this clone: One base away lies a much larger clone, so this may be a sequencing read error. V gene TRDV2 combines with J gene TRDJ1; 8 bases match TRDD3. Looked up from germline, CDR1 is GEAIGNYY and CDR2 is EKD. The ends lost 1 base at V and 0 bases at J; junction bases unmatched: 9. CDR3 length equals 17 residues. CDR3 in amino acids: CACDTLGATSYTDKLIF. CDR3 DNA: TGTGCCTGTGACACACTGGGGGCTACCAGTTACACCGATAAACTCATCTTT.

Regarding this clone: Possible read error: a much larger clone is one base away. The chain recombines TRDV2 with TRDJ1; 8 positions agree with TRDD3. This CDR3 region has 18 residues. Germline V gives CDR1 GEAIGNYY, CDR2 EKD. After removal of 3 bases from V and 0 bases from J, the junction contained 14 bases not matched to a gene. The CDR3 sequence is CACDLLGGPGGYTDKLIF. The CDR3, as DNA: TGTGCCTGTGACTTACTGGGGGGCCCCGGTGGATACACCGATAAACTCATCTTT.